This T cell receptor (beta chain) was identified during a study of identical twins. A single record per CDR3 protein comes from TCRdb applying MiXCR to the 5' RACE reads. Altogether hundreds of thousands of distinct CDR3 sequences are present, approximately 20% being singletons, with the ten largest covering 0.48%. General study results and limits: One should note that invariant MAIT and iNKT cells could partly confound zero-insertion analyses. Insertions were fewer in abundant cord blood beta clonotypes, whereas memory repertoires showed none of this pattern.

Per germline, CDR1 SGHRS and CDR2 YFSETQ. The CDR3 extends over 17 amino acids. Unmatched junction bases numbered 11, after V lost 4 bases and J lost 4 bases. This clonotype has just a few counts. Its cognate antigen is unknown. Another study also made use of these data, one on yellow fever vaccine responses in identical twins.

The origin of this receptor is a woman in her late teens or twenties in good health. The chain couples TRBV5-1 to TRBJ2-1, with 10 nucleotides matching TRBD1. Sequencing used CD4+ T cells sorted from blood. The CDR3 region is CASSPLGPGQGYNEQFF. Here the CDR3 DNA reads TGCGCCAGCAGCCCCCTGGGTCCGGGACAGGGGTACAATGAGCAGTTCTTC.